A single sample gave rise to the 27 T cell receptor beta chains below, sequenced in a study of spatial heterogeneity in lung cancer. No antigen has been identified for these receptors. Study conclusions and caveats: Tracking of tumor mutation counts was seen in expanded intratumoral alpha and beta TCR counts.

Time point noted: sample taken at primary tumor resection. TCRdb recomputed calls from the 5' RACE reads with MiXCR, one row per CDR3 protein. The table includes 2,500 to 3,000 distinct CDR3 sequences, approximately 54% detected once. Material: lung tumor tissue, obtained at surgery. These receptor sequences come from a male donor with early-stage non-small cell lung cancer.

The genes are TRBV7-9 and TRBJ2-1; no clear D gene. The germline gives CDR1 SEHNR, CDR2 FQNEAQ (reference sequence). This CDR3 region has 17 residues. V lost 3 bases, J lost 0 bases, and 15 bases lay in between. CDR3 in DNA: TGTGCCAGCAGCTTCTTTTTAGGCGGCAGCTCCTACAATGAGCAGTTCTTC. Translating it yields CASSFFLGGSSYNEQFF.

This clonotype has a handful of counts. V usage is TRBV18 and J usage is TRBJ1-1; tentative D call: TRBD1 (5 bases). In germline, CDR1 is KGHSH, CDR2 LQKENI. The CDR3 is 17 residues long. Trimming took off 4 bases at V and 1 base at J, with 19 bases between the two ends. CDR3 DNA: TGTGCCAGCTCACTGAGAGGGACGGTCGACCCGAACACTGAAGCTTTCTTT. This codes for CASSLRGTVDPNTEAFF.

V and J are TRBV7-9 and TRBJ2-7; perhaps TRBD1 as D (5 bases). CDR3 length equals 15 residues. Germline values: CDR1 SEHNR, CDR2 FQNEAQ (reference sequence). V was cut by 5 bases and J by 3 bases, with 17 bases left in between. CDR3: CASSPPLDRYYEQYF. As DNA, the CDR3 is TGTGCCAGCAGCCCACCCTTAGACAGATACTACGAGCAGTACTTC.

The rearrangement joins TRBV28 to TRBJ1-5; D gene unclear. Germline loops: CDR1 MDHEN, CDR2 SYDVKM. The CDR3 extends over 15 amino acids. V was cut by 1 base and J by 1 base, with 8 bases left in between. The CDR3 loop is CASSLFSPSNQPQHF. CDR3 DNA: TGTGCCAGCAGTTTATTTTCCCCCAGCAATCAGCCCCAGCATTTT.

This clonotype came up a few times. The chain combines TRBV28 with TRBJ1-5; D is ambiguous. CDR1 is MDHEN, CDR2 SYDVKM, per germline. V lost 5 bases and J 0 bases, leaving 8 bases between the germline ends. This CDR3 region has 14 residues. The CDR3 is CASSRSVSNQPQHF. The DNA for the CDR3 is TGTGCCAGCAGTCGCAGCGTTAGCAATCAGCCCCAGCATTTT.

There are many counts of this clonotype. The V and J genes are TRBV6-5 and TRBJ2-1; TRBD2 aligns across 11 bases. Germline assignment: CDR1 MNHEY and CDR2 SVGAGI. Unmatched junction bases numbered 6, after V lost 4 bases and J lost 4 bases. CDR3 length: 16 residues. CDR3 sequence (DNA): TGTGCCAGCAGTTCATTAGCGGGAGGGCCATACAATGAGCAGTTCTTC. It specifies CASSSLAGGPYNEQFF.

This clonotype was counted many times. The rearrangement joins TRBV20-1 to TRBJ2-1, with D possibly matching TRBD2 (6 bases). CDR1 is DFQATT, CDR2 SNEGSKA, per germline (reference sequence). The length of the CDR3 is 15 residues. The V and J ends lost 0 bases and 6 bases respectively, with 15 bases between them. The CDR3 is CSARDLGGTPNEQFF. The CDR3 DNA is TGCAGTGCTAGAGATCTTGGCGGGACCCCCAATGAGCAGTTCTTC.

This clonotype was detected only once. The V gene is TRBV7-9, the J gene TRBJ1-1; 10 nucleotides line up with TRBD1. CDR1 is SEHNR and CDR2 is FQNEAQ in the germline V gene (reference sequence). The CDR3 covers 14 residues. Trimming at V came to 6 bases and at J to 6 bases, leaving 7 bases not matched to a gene. In DNA, the CDR3 is TGTGCCAGCAGGGATAGGACAGGGGGATCTGAAGCTTTCTTT. Translation: CASRDRTGGSEAFF.

This chain uses TRBV9 with TRBJ2-1, with 10 bases identical to TRBD1. CDR3 length: 15 residues. The germline CDR1 and CDR2 sequences are SGDLS and YYNGEE. V lost 0 bases to trimming and J lost 4 bases; unmatched junction nucleotides: 1. The CDR3 reads CASSVGDRGYNEQFF. The DNA of the CDR3 is TGTGCCAGCAGCGTAGGGGACAGGGGTTACAATGAGCAGTTCTTC.

The chain links TRBV29-1 to TRBJ2-1; D uncertain. Trimming took off 2 bases at V and 4 bases at J, with 21 bases between the two ends. Germline CDR1 reads SQVTM; CDR2 reads ANQGSEA. The CDR3 extends over 17 amino acids. DNA of the CDR3: TGCAGCGTTGAAACTTTTGGTCGGGCCACAGCTTACAATGAGCAGTTCTTC. Translated: CSVETFGRATAYNEQFF.

The rearrangement joins TRBV5-1 to TRBJ2-3; D not certain. Germline loops: CDR1 SGHRS, CDR2 YFSETQ. The V end was cut by 0 bases, the J end by 6 bases, with 14 bases between. The CDR3 has 15 amino acids. CDR3 amino acids: CASSLVGFQADTQYF. The CDR3 bases are TGCGCCAGCAGCTTGGTTGGCTTCCAGGCGGATACGCAGTATTTT.

By share, this clonotype ranks as medium-sized. This rearrangement joins TRBV20-1 to TRBJ2-1; D may be TRBD2 (5 bases). Trimming cost V 6 bases and J 1 base, with 13 bases left between them. Germline lookup yields CDR1 DFQATT and CDR2 SNEGSKA (reference sequence). The CDR3 totals 14 residues. For the CDR3, the DNA is TGCAGTGCAAGTAGAGGGCCATCCTACAATGAGCAGTTCTTC. Protein sequence: CSASRGPSYNEQFF.

J is TRBJ1-5 and V is TRBV4-1; 10 bases fit TRBD1. The V gene end was trimmed by 3 bases and the J gene end by 5 bases; junction bases not matched to a gene: 7. The CDR3 is made up of 16 amino acids. Germline loops: CDR1 MGHRA, CDR2 YSYEKL. CDR3 amino acids: CASSHARDRGYQPQHF. The DNA of the CDR3 is TGCGCCAGCAGCCATGCGCGGGACAGGGGTTATCAGCCCCAGCATTTT.

This clonotype was counted a few times. The chain combines TRBV20-1 with TRBJ2-7, with D tentatively TRBD1 (5 bases). Germline CDR1 DFQATT, CDR2 SNEGSKA (reference sequence). The CDR3 spans 14 residues. Trimming stripped 2 bases from V and 2 bases from J, with 13 bases between. The CDR3, as DNA: TGCAGTGCTAGACCAGGGATTTCCCCCTACGAGCAGTACTTC. Amino acid sequence: CSARPGISPYEQYF.

This clonotype counts as medium-sized. The gene calls are TRBV3-1 and TRBJ2-5; possibly TRBD2 for D (5 bases). The V gene lost 1 base and the J gene lost 7 bases, with 10 bases spanning the gap. This CDR3 has 13 residues. Germline CDR1 reads LGHDT; CDR2 reads YNNKEL (reference sequence). DNA for the CDR3: TGTGCCAGCAGCCAAGGGCCTGGAGGGACCCAGTACTTC. This encodes CASSQGPGGTQYF.

The V and J genes are TRBV12-3 or TRBV12-4 and TRBJ2-3, with D perhaps TRBD2 (7 bases). Deletions cut 8 bases from V and 6 bases from J, with 12 bases between. This CDR3 is built from 12 residues. CDR3 residues: CASGGGLDTQYF. CDR3 in DNA: TGTGCCAGCGGGGGGGGCCTCGATACGCAGTATTTT.

This clonotype is medium-sized. J is TRBJ2-4 and V is TRBV2, with TRBD1 matching over 8 bases. The CDR3 covers 16 residues. Trimming at V came to 4 bases and at J to 3 bases, leaving 8 bases not matched to a gene. Germline V lookup: CDR1 SNHLY, CDR2 FYNNEI. CDR3 loop: CASSADRDYGKNIQYF. CDR3 bases: TGTGCCAGCAGTGCGGACAGGGATTATGGCAAAAACATTCAGTACTTC.

This clonotype is categorized as medium-sized (0.01 to 0.1%). The chain joins TRBV7-9 to TRBJ2-7; D gene uncertain. The CDR3 is 14 amino acids. Looked up from germline, CDR1 is SEHNR and CDR2 is FQNEAQ (reference sequence). V dropped 5 bases and J dropped 5 bases, with 16 bases sitting between them. The CDR3 region is CASSPGPLHHEQYF. CDR3 nucleotide sequence: TGTGCCAGCAGCCCCGGACCCCTCCACCACGAGCAGTACTTC.

This chain links TRBV6-2 or TRBV6-3 with TRBJ2-7; possibly TRBD1 for D (6 bases). V shed 4 bases and J shed 4 bases, with 8 bases lying between them. Germline V gives CDR1 MNHEY, CDR2 SVGEGT. This CDR3 has 12 residues. CDR3 DNA sequence: TGTGCCAGCAGTTCCAGGGGTTACGAGCAGTACTTC. It codes for CASSSRGYEQYF.

CDR3 bases: TGTGCCAGCAGTCTCCGACACCCTAGATGGGATACGCAGTATTTT. It translates to CASSLRHPRWDTQYF. V usage is TRBV6-2 or TRBV6-3 and J usage is TRBJ2-3; D is undetermined. Germline V gene lookup returns CDR1 MNHEY and CDR2 SVGEGT. The CDR3 consists of 15 residues. The V and J ends lost 5 bases and 6 bases respectively, with 18 bases between them.

In its sample, this clonotype was seen a few times. The gene calls are TRBV29-1 and TRBJ2-1, with D uncertain. CDR3 length: 16 residues. V lost 2 bases and J lost 6, with 20 bases in between. Germline values: CDR1 SQVTM, CDR2 ANQGSEA. In DNA form, the CDR3 reads TGCAGCGTTGAAAGTTTAGGGCAGGCAAGGGTCAATGAGCAGTTCTTC. As protein: CSVESLGQARVNEQFF.

The rearrangement joins TRBV6-2 or TRBV6-3 to TRBJ1-6; maybe TRBD1 (5 bases). CDR3 size: 17 residues. Germline V gene sequence: CDR1 MNHEY, CDR2 SVGEGT. V lost 0 bases and J lost 5, with 14 bases in between. CDR3 sequence: CASSYSTGGPDNSPLHF. The CDR3 nucleotides are TGTGCCAGCAGTTACTCGACGGGGGGACCCGATAATTCACCCCTCCACTTT.

The chain employs TRBV10-3 and TRBJ2-7, with D unclear. Germline CDR1 is ENHRY and CDR2 is SYGVKD. The V and J ends lost 4 bases and 7 bases respectively, with 8 bases between them. This CDR3 is built from 11 residues. CDR3 in amino acids: CAISAPEEQYF. In DNA form, the CDR3 reads TGTGCCATCAGTGCCCCGGAGGAGCAGTACTTC.

This sequence joins TRBV15 and TRBJ1-2, with D perhaps matching TRBD1 (5 bases). The CDR3 loop spans 16 amino acids. Germline values: CDR1 LNHNV, CDR2 YYDKDF (reference sequence). V was pared by 0 bases and J by 2 bases, with 13 bases between. The CDR3 DNA reads TGTGCCACCAGCAGAGATTCAGGGCAGGTCAACTATGGCTACACCTTC. Protein: CATSRDSGQVNYGYTF.

This clonotype was seen a few times. V is TRBV7-2 and J is TRBJ1-1; possibly TRBD1 for D (5 bases). The CDR3 is made up of 14 amino acids. Trimming pared 4 bases from V and 0 bases from J, leaving 9 bases between. Germline V CDR1 and CDR2: SGHTA, FQGNSA. The CDR3 loop reads CASSSQALNTEAFF. CDR3 nucleotides: TGTGCCAGCAGCTCACAGGCCTTGAACACTGAAGCTTTCTTT.

In this sample, this clonotype is medium-sized. The rearrangement links TRBV5-1 to TRBJ2-7, with 7 bases aligning to TRBD1. Trimming took 0 bases from V and 6 from J; bases not matched to a gene: 9. There are 15 residues in the CDR3. The germline gives CDR1 SGHRS, CDR2 YFSETQ. CDR3 loop: CASSLVGTALSEQYF. CDR3 nucleotide sequence: TGCGCCAGCAGCTTGGTAGGGACAGCTCTTTCCGAGCAGTACTTC.

Only a few counts were recorded for this clonotype. The chain joins TRBV29-1 to TRBJ2-3; 7 bases line up with TRBD1. The length of the CDR3 is 14 residues. V lost 7 bases and J lost 6; bases outside the gene matches: 13. Germline lookup yields CDR1 SQVTM and CDR2 ANQGSEA. DNA for the CDR3: TGCAGCGCCTCACAGGGGCTCTTGGGGGATACGCAGTATTTT. Its protein is CSASQGLLGDTQYF.